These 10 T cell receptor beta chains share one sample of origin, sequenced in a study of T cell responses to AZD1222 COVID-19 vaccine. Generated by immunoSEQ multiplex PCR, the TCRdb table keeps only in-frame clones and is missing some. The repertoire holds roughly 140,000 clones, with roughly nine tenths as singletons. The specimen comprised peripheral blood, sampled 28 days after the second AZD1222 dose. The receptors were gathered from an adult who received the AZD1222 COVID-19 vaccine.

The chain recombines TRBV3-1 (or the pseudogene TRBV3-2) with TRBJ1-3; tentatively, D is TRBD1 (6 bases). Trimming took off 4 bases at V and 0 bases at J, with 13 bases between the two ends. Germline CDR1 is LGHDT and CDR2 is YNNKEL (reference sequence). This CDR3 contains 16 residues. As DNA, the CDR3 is TGTGCCAGCAGCCGACAGGAATTAAGCTCTGGAAACACCATATATTTT. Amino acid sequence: CASSRQELSSGNTIYF.

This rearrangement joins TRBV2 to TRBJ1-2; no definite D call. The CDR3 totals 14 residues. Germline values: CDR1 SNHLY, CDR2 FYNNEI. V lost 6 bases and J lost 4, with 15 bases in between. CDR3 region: CASRRGQVGYGYTF. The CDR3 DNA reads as TGTGCCAGCAGACGGGGTCAAGTTGGCTATGGCTACACCTTC.

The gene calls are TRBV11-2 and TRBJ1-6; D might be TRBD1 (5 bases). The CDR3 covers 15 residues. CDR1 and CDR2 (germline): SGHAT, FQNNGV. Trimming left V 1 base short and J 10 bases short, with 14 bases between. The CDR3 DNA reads TGTGCCAGCAGCTTAGTTGGTAGGGACGGCTCACCCCTCCACTTT. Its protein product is CASSLVGRDGSPLHF.

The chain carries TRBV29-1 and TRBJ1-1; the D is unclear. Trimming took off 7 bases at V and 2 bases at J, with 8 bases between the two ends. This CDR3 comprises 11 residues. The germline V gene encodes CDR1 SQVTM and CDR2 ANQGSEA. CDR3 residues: CSAGHNTEAFF. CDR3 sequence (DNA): TGCAGCGCTGGGCATAACACTGAAGCTTTCTTT.

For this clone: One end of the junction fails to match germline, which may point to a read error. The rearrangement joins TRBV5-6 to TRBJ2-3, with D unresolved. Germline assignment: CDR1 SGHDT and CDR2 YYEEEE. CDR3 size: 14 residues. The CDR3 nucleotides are TGTGCCAGCACCTTGGGGATTAGCACAGATACGCAGTATTTT. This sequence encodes CASTLGISTDTQYF.

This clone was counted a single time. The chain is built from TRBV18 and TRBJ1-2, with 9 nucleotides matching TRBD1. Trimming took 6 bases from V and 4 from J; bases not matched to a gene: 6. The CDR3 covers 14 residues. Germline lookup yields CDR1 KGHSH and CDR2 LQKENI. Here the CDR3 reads CASSPGQGSYGYTF. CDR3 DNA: TGTGCCAGCTCTCCGGGACAGGGAAGCTATGGCTACACCTTC.

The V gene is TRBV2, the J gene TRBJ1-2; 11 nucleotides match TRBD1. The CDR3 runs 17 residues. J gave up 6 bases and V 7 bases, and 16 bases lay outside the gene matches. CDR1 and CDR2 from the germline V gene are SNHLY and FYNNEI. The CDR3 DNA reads TGTGCCAGCATGCCGGGACAGGGGGTTCGGTTTGTGGATGGCTACACCTTC. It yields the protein CASMPGQGVRFVDGYTF.

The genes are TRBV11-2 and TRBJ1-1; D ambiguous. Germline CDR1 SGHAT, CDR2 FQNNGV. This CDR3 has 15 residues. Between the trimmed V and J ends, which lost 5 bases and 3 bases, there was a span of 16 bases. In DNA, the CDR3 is TGTGCCAGCAGCCTGCCCTACGGTGGATACACTGAAGCTTTCTTT. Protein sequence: CASSLPYGGYTEAFF.

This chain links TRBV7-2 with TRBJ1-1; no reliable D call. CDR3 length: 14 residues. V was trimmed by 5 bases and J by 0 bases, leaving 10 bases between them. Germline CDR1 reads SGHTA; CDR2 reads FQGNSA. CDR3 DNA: TGTGCCAGCAGCCCTGACCTTCTGAACACTGAAGCTTTCTTT. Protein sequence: CASSPDLLNTEAFF.

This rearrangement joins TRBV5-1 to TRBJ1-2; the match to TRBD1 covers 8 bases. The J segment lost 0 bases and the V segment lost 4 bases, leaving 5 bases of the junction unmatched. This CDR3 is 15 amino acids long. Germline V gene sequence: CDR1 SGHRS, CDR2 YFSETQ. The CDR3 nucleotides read TGCGCCAGCAGCACGGACAGGGCAACTAACTATGGCTACACCTTC. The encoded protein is CASSTDRATNYGYTF.